This T cell receptor (beta chain) stems from a study of siplizumab effects on memory and regulatory T cells. Notes on the study in general: Naive T cells were seen as more diverse than memory cells and as major alloresponse contributors.

This clone was seen just once. Its antigen remains unknown. CDR3 length equals 12 residues. The V gene lost 8 bases and the J gene lost 3 bases, with 10 bases spanning the gap. Germline CDR1 and CDR2: LNHDA and SQIVND (reference sequence). Sequenced by immunoSEQ multiplex PCR; TCRdb stores in-frame clones only, minus some. In the table there are some 62,000 clones, less than 90% of which are singletons. The origin of this receptor is a human donor in good health. The specimen sequenced was memory CD4+ T cells sorted from blood. The V and J genes are TRBV19 and TRBJ1-1; unclear D gene. Written as DNA, the CDR3 is TGTGCCAGTCACGCAGTGGACACTGAAGCTTTCTTT. Amino acid sequence: CASHAVDTEAFF.